The 26 T cell receptor beta chains presented below share a single source sample, sequenced in a study of molecular identifiers for immune sequencing clone quantification. Using its own MiXCR run on the PCR reads, TCRdb lists one record per CDR3 protein. This repertoire shows fewer than 350,000 distinct CDR3 sequences, over 20% found once; its top ten account for over 0.7%. Sequenced sample: naive CD8+ T cells from blood, with Jurkat cell RNA spiked in. Regarding subset: FACS-sorted CD8+CD4-CCR7+CD45RA+ naive T cells. The receptors derive from a human donor in good health. Some libraries in this study had Jurkat cell RNA spiked in.

The gene calls are TRBV12-3 or TRBV12-4 and TRBJ2-3, with D possibly being TRBD1 (6 bases). The CDR3 runs to 15 residues. Trimming took 4 bases from V and 4 from J, leaving 15 bases between them. CDR3 nucleotide sequence: TGTGCCAGCAGTTCCCCGCACAGGGATTCAGATACGCAGTATTTT. Its protein is CASSSPHRDSDTQYF.

This clonotype was recorded a few times. The rearrangement joins TRBV6-2 or TRBV6-3 to TRBJ2-7, with D maybe TRBD1 (5 bases). The germline CDR1 and CDR2 sequences are MNHEY and SVGEGT. The CDR3 runs to 14 residues. The ends were cut back, 8 bases at V and 2 bases at J, with 16 bases in the middle. The CDR3 DNA reads as TGTGCCAGCTGCAGTTTAGACAGAACCTACGAGCAGTACTTC. It specifies CASCSLDRTYEQYF.

This clonotype has ten or more counts. The chain links TRBV7-6 to TRBJ2-3; a weak D match, TRBD1 (6 bases). V shed 1 base and J shed 1 base, with 15 bases lying between them. Germline V CDR1 and CDR2: SGHVS, FNYEAQ. This CDR3 comprises 17 residues. The CDR3 sequence: CASSLEGQGTRTDTQYF. The CDR3 nucleotides are TGTGCCAGCAGCTTAGAGGGCCAGGGGACCCGCACAGATACGCAGTATTTT.

V and J are TRBV12-3 or TRBV12-4 and TRBJ1-2; D is unclear. V lost 5 bases and J lost 0, with 7 bases in between. The length of the CDR3 is 13 residues. The DNA of the CDR3 is TGTGCCAGCAGTGTCGGGCCTAACTATGGCTACACCTTC. Translated, it gives CASSVGPNYGYTF.

As regards this clonotype: A read error is possible here, since a much larger clone lies one base away. The chain has TRBV28 and TRBJ2-7; 10 bases map to TRBD2. Germline V gene sequence: CDR1 MDHEN, CDR2 SYDVKM. V trimming: 5 bases; J trimming: 11 bases; junction bases outside the gene matches: 18. The CDR3 totals 16 residues. This chain's CDR3 is CASSPYLTSGIPTEYF. The CDR3 DNA follows: TGTGCCAGCAGTCCATATCTTACTAGCGGGATCCCAACCGAGTACTTC. The whole variable domain, remainder taken from reference TRBV28 and TRBJ2-7, is DVKVTQSSRYLVKRTGEKVFLECVQDMDHENMFWYRQDPGLGLRLIYFSYDVKMKEKGDIPEGYSVSREKKERFSLILESASTNQTSMYLCASSPYLTSGIPTEYFGPGTRLTVT.

The chain employs TRBV11-3 and TRBJ2-5; D call uncertain. CDR1 is SGHNT and CDR2 is YENEEA in the germline V gene. CDR3 length equals 12 residues. V dropped 4 bases and J dropped 3 bases, with 6 bases sitting between them. CDR3 protein: CASSWAKETQYF. The CDR3 DNA is TGTGCCAGCAGCTGGGCCAAAGAGACCCAGTACTTC. Looking up the rest from reference TRBV11-3 and TRBJ2-5 gives the full variable domain: EAGVVQSPRYKIIEKKQPVAFWCNPISGHNTLYWYLQNLGQGPELLIRYENEEAVDDSQLPKDRFSAERLKGVDSTLKIQPAELGDSAVYLCASSWAKETQYFGPGTRLLVL.

This clonotype was recorded many times. V gene TRBV6-2 or TRBV6-3 combines with J gene TRBJ2-1, with 8 positions matching TRBD2. Germline V CDR1 and CDR2: MNHEY, SVGEGT. The CDR3 totals 17 residues. Germline trimming cut 2 bases from V and 8 bases from J; bases unmatched to any gene: 14. The CDR3 DNA is TGTGCCAGCAGTTACGCTATCGGTGGTAGCGGGAAGGATGAGCAGTTCTTC. Protein sequence: CASSYAIGGSGKDEQFF.

J is TRBJ1-1 and V is TRBV12-3 or TRBV12-4; D may be TRBD1 (5 bases). This CDR3 has 12 amino acids. Between the trimmed V and J ends, which lost 7 bases and 4 bases, there was a span of 10 bases. Here the CDR3 reads CASNWGSTEAFF. The CDR3 nucleotides are TGTGCCAGCAATTGGGGGTCCACTGAAGCTTTCTTT.

This sequence joins TRBV7-9 and TRBJ2-7, with D perhaps matching TRBD1 or TRBD2 (6 bases each). Germline CDR1 is SEHNR and CDR2 is FQNEAQ (reference sequence). Trimming took 5 bases from V and 4 from J, leaving 18 bases between them. The CDR3 sequence is 15 residues long. CDR3 loop: CASSAPEGGTYEQYF. Here the CDR3 DNA reads TGTGCCAGCAGCGCCCCTGAGGGGGGTACGTACGAGCAGTACTTC.

This clonotype was seen repeatedly, ten times or more. The chain combines TRBV27 with TRBJ1-1; D might be TRBD1 (5 bases). This CDR3 is 13 amino acids long. V lost 9 bases, J lost 6 bases, and 17 bases lay in between. Germline V gene lookup returns CDR1 MNHEY and CDR2 SMNVEV (reference sequence). DNA for the CDR3: TGTGCCAGTAGTAAGGGGATTTCGCCTGAAGCTTTCTTT. It specifies CASSKGISPEAFF.

As for this clonotype: This may stem from a read error, because a much larger clone lies one nucleotide away. The CDR3 loop is CASSVESPPTDTRYF. CDR3 coding DNA: TGTGCCAGTAGTGTAGAATCCCCTCCCACGGATACGCGGTATTTT. The V gene is TRBV19, the J gene TRBJ2-3; D uncertain. Germline V gene data show CDR1 as LNHDA and CDR2 as SQIVND (reference sequence). CDR3 size: 15 residues.

This clonotype was detected only a few times. An end of the junction does not agree with germline; a read error may underlie this. The chain has TRBV28 and TRBJ2-1; no firm D call. The CDR3 sequence is 16 residues long. Germline values: CDR1 MDHEN, CDR2 SYDVKM. CDR3: CACSLDHASSYNEQFF. Written as DNA, the CDR3 is TGTGCCTGCAGCCTGGACCATGCGAGCTCCTACAATGAGCAGTTCTTC.

This rearrangement joins TRBV28 to TRBJ2-3; D is possibly TRBD1 (5 bases). Germline lookup yields CDR1 MDHEN and CDR2 SYDVKM. The CDR3 runs 15 residues. V lost 6 bases to trimming and J lost 1 base, with 14 bases between them. The CDR3 coding sequence is TGTGCCAGCAGGCGGACACTTGGGGGCACAGATACGCAGTATTTT. As protein: CASRRTLGGTDTQYF.

Points on this clonotype: A much larger clone lies a single base off, so this may be a read error. The J gene is TRBJ1-4, the V gene TRBV7-6, with D tentatively TRBD1 (5 bases). This CDR3 region has 14 residues. Germline values: CDR1 SGHVS, CDR2 FNYEAQ. The DNA for the CDR3 is TGTGCCAGCAGCTTTTTAGTAGGGACTGAAGAACTGTTTTTT. Amino acid sequence: CASSFLVGTEELFF.

This clonotype was seen a few times. The missing conserved phenylalanine or tryptophan at the end of this CDR3 makes a read error likely. J is TRBJ2-7 and V is TRBV28; D perhaps matches TRBD1 (5 bases). The ends were cut back, 4 bases at V and 3 bases at J, with 10 bases in the middle. Looked up from germline, CDR1 is MDHEN and CDR2 is SYDVKM. This CDR3 region has 13 residues. The CDR3 sequence: CASSSLDSYEQYL. CDR3 DNA sequence: TGTGCCAGCAGTTCCCTCGACAGCTACGAGCAGTACCTC.

Many counts were recorded for this clonotype. V gene TRBV27 combines with J gene TRBJ2-3; D not certain. V lost 4 bases and J lost 0, with 11 bases in between. There are 15 residues in the CDR3. Per the germline V gene, CDR1 is MNHEY and CDR2 is SMNVEV (reference sequence). The CDR3 is CASSSGRISTDTQYF. The CDR3 DNA follows: TGTGCCAGCAGTTCCGGACGGATTAGCACAGATACGCAGTATTTT.

V and J are TRBV4-3 and TRBJ1-5; D is unclear. This CDR3 comprises 15 residues. Germline loops: CDR1 LGHNA, CDR2 YSLEER. V was pared by 1 base and J by 1 base, with 8 bases between. CDR3 nucleotide sequence: TGCGCCAGCAGCCAAGTGCAAGGGAGCAATCAGCCCCAGCATTTT. Translation: CASSQVQGSNQPQHF.

This clonotype was observed many times. This chain joins TRBV4-1 and TRBJ1-5; the D is unclear. The CDR3 is 16 amino acids. The germline V gene has CDR1 MGHRA and CDR2 YSYEKL. V was shortened by 3 bases and J by 2 bases, with 14 bases between the two germline ends. The CDR3 DNA sequence: TGCGCCAGCAGCCAGGGATCAAACCAGGGCAATCAGCCCCAGCATTTT. Residues: CASSQGSNQGNQPQHF.

This clonotype was detected only a few times. The V call is TRBV28, the J call TRBJ2-2, with unresolved D. The CDR3 covers 14 residues. Trimming left V 5 bases short and J 1 base short, with 8 bases between. CDR1 is MDHEN, CDR2 SYDVKM, per germline. CDR3: CASSNPKNTGELFF. The CDR3 nucleotides read TGTGCCAGCAGTAATCCAAAGAACACCGGGGAGCTGTTTTTT. Based on the CDR3 plus reference TRBV28 and TRBJ2-2, the full variable domain is DVKVTQSSRYLVKRTGEKVFLECVQDMDHENMFWYRQDPGLGLRLIYFSYDVKMKEKGDIPEGYSVSREKKERFSLILESASTNQTSMYLCASSNPKNTGELFFGEGSRLTVL.

This clonotype was seen repeatedly, ten times or more. The V and J genes are TRBV19 and TRBJ2-3; 9 nucleotides line up with TRBD2. V shed 3 bases, J shed 3 bases, and the junction held 4 bases outside the gene matches. The CDR3 runs to 15 residues. Germline loops: CDR1 LNHDA, CDR2 SQIVND (reference sequence). The CDR3 sequence: CASSIISGSTDTQYF. The CDR3 DNA reads as TGTGCCAGTAGTATTATTAGCGGGAGTACAGATACGCAGTATTTT.

This clonotype has a count of ten or more. V is TRBV6-5 and J is TRBJ2-4; 8 bases align to TRBD2. The CDR3 extends over 17 amino acids. V shed 0 bases and J 6 bases; nucleotides not matched to a gene: 10. Germline V gene sequence: CDR1 MNHEY, CDR2 SVGAGI. CDR3 protein: CASSYSSGGGPTNIQYF. The CDR3 bases are TGTGCCAGCAGTTACTCGAGCGGGGGCGGTCCCACAAACATTCAGTACTTC.

This clonotype has at least ten counts. This sequence joins TRBV6-5 and TRBJ1-1, with TRBD1 as a possible D gene (5 bases). Germline V gene lookup returns CDR1 MNHEY and CDR2 SVGAGI. This CDR3 comprises 16 residues. With 2 bases removed from V and 0 bases from J, the gap between germline ends came to 13 bases. The CDR3 sequence: CASSYMEGIMNTEAFF. In DNA form, the CDR3 reads TGTGCCAGCAGTTACATGGAGGGGATTATGAACACTGAAGCTTTCTTT.

The chain joins TRBV4-2 to TRBJ2-1, with 8 bases fitting TRBD2. The trim removed 0 bases at V and 0 bases at J, leaving 16 bases unmatched. In germline, CDR1 is LGHNA, CDR2 YNFKEQ. The CDR3 contains 21 residues. CDR3 residues: CASSQESMGLAGISSYNEQFF. The DNA for the CDR3 is TGTGCCAGCAGCCAAGAGTCAATGGGGCTAGCGGGTATTAGCTCCTACAATGAGCAGTTCTTC.

This chain links TRBV27 with TRBJ2-7; TRBD1 aligns across 9 bases. Germline CDR1 and CDR2: MNHEY and SMNVEV (reference sequence). V lost 5 bases and J lost 5; bases outside the gene matches: 7. The CDR3 runs 14 residues. CDR3 nucleotide sequence: TGTGCCAGCAGTAGACAGGGGGAAGTCCACGAGCAGTACTTC. Encoded protein: CASSRQGEVHEQYF.

At least ten counts were recorded for this clonotype. V is TRBV13 and J is TRBJ2-1, with 12 bases fitting TRBD2. V lost 9 bases to trimming and J lost 6 bases; unmatched junction nucleotides: 6. The CDR3 spans 14 residues. Germline V gene sequence: CDR1 PRHDT, CDR2 FYEKMQ (reference sequence). The CDR3 protein is CASTSGGPGNEQFF. The CDR3 DNA sequence: TGTGCCAGTACTAGCGGGGGGCCGGGCAATGAGCAGTTCTTC.

This clonotype was detected many times. This chain uses TRBV5-4 with TRBJ1-1, with 9 positions matching TRBD1. Germline trimming cut 2 bases from V and 3 bases from J; bases unmatched to any gene: 5. The CDR3 spans 15 residues. The V gene's germline CDR1 is SGHNT and CDR2 YYREEE (reference sequence). The CDR3: CASSFTGGWDTEAFF. CDR3 coding DNA: TGTGCCAGCAGCTTTACAGGGGGCTGGGACACTGAAGCTTTCTTT.